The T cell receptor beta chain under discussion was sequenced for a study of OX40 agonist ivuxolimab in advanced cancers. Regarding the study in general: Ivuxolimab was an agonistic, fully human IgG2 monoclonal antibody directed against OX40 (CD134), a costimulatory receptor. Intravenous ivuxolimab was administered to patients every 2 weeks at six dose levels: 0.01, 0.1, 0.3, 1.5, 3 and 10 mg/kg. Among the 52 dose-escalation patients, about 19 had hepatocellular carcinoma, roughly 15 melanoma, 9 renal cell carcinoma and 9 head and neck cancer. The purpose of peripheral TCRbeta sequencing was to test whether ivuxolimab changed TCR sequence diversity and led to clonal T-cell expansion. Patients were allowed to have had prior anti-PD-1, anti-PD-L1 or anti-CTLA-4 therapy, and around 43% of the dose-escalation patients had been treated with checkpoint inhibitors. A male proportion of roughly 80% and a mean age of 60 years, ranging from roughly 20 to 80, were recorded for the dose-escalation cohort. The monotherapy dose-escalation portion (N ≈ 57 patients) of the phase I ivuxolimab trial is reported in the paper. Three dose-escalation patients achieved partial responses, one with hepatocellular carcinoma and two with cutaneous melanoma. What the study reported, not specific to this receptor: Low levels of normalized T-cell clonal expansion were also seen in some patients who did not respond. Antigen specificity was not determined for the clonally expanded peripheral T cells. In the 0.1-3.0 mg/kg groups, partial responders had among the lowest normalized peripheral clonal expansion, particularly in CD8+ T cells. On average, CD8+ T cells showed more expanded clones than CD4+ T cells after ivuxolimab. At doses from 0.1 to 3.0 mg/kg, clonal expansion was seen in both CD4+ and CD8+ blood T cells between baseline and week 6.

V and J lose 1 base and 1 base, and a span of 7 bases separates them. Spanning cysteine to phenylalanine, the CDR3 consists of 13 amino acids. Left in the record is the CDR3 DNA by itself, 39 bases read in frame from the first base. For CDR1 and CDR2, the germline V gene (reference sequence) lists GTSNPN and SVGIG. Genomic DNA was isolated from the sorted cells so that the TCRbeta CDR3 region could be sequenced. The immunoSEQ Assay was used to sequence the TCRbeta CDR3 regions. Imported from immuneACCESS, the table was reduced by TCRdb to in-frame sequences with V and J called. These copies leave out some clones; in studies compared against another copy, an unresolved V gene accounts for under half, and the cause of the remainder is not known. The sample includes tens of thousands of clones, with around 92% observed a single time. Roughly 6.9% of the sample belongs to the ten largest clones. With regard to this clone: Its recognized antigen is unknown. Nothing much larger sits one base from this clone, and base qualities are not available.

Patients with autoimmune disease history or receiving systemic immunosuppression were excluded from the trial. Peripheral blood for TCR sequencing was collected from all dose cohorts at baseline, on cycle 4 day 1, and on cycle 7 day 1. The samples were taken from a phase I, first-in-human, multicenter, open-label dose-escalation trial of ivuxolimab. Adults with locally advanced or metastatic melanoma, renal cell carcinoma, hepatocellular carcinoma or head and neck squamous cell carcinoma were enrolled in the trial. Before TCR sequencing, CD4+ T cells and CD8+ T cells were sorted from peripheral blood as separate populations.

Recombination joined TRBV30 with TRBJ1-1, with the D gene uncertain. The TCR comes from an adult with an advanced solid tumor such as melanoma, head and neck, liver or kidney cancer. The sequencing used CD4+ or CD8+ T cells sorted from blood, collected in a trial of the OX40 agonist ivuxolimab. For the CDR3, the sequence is CAWSGHQNTEAFF. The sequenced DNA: TGTGCCTGGAGTGGACACCAGAACACTGAAGCTTTCTTT.